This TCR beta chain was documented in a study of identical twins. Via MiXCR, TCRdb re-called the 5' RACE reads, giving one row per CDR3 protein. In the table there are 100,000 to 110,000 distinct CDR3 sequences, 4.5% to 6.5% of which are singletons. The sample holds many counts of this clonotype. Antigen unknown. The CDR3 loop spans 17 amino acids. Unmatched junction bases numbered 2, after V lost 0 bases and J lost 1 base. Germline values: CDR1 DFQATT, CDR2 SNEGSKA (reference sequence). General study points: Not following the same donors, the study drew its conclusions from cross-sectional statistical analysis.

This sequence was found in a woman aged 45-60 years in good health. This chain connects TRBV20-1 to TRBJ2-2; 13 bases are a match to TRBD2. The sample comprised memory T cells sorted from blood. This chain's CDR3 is CSARDTSGRVNTGELFF. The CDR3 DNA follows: TGCAGTGCTAGAGACACTAGCGGGAGGGTGAACACCGGGGAGCTGTTTTTT.